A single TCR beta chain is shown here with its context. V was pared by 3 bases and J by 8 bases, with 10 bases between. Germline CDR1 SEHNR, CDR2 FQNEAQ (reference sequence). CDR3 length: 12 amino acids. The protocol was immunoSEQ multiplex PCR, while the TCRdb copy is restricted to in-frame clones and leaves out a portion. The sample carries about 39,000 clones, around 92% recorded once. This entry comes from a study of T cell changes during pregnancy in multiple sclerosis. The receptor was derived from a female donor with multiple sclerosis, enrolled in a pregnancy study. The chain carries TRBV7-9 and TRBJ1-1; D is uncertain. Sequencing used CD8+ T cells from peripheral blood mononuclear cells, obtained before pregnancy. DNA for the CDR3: TGTGCCAGCAGCTTCCGTGCGGGGGAAGCTTTCTTT. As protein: CASSFRAGEAFF.